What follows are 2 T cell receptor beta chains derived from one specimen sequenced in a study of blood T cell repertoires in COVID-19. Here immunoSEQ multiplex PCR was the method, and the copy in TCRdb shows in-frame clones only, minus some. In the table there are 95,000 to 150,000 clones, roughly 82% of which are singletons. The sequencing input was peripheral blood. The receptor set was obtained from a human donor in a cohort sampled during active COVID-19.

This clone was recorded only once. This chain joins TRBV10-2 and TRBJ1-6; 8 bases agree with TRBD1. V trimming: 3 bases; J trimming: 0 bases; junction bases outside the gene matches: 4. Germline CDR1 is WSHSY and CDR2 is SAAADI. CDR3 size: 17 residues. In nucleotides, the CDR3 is TGCGCCAGCAGTGACCGAGACAGGGGCTCCTATAATTCACCCCTCCACTTT. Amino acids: CASSDRDRGSYNSPLHF.

In DNA form, the CDR3 reads TGTGCCAGCAGCTTTCTGGGACAGGTTAATTCACCCCTCCACTTT. Protein sequence: CASSFLGQVNSPLHF. The chain links TRBV7-9 to TRBJ1-6, with TRBD1 matching 8 bases. Trimming cost V 3 bases and J 6 bases; bases outside gene matches: 4. The CDR3 runs to 15 residues. Germline V gene data show CDR1 as SEHNR and CDR2 as FQNEAQ (reference sequence).